The T cell receptor beta chain described here comes from a study of shared clonotypes between healthy human individuals. Study in general: The donor pool was made up of two women and three men aged 18 to 49.

As concerns this clone: No antigen is known for it.

Clones were read by immunoSEQ multiplex PCR, and TCRdb kept only the in-frame ones, dropping some. The table has about 380,000 clones, roughly 96% seen once; the top ten hold 0.25% to 0.35%. In germline, CDR1 is SGHTA, CDR2 FQGNSA. The V end was cut by 1 base, the J end by 4 bases, with 11 bases between. The CDR3 consists of 14 residues. CCR7-negative CD45RA+ TemRA cells were combined with CD45RO+ cells to form CD8 memory. Study-level findings and limits: It was anticipated that sequencing depth would influence how many clonotypes donors shared.

The receptor's source is a man aged 30 to 39 in good health. The V call is TRBV7-2, the J call TRBJ2-7, with a tentative D call TRBD2 (5 bases). Material for sequencing was memory CD8+ T cells sorted from blood. The sample's subset: CD45RO+ cells pooled with CCR7-negative TemRA cells. CDR3 residues: CASSLGAGEYEQYF. The DNA of the CDR3 is TGTGCCAGCAGCTTAGGAGCCGGGGAGTACGAGCAGTACTTC.